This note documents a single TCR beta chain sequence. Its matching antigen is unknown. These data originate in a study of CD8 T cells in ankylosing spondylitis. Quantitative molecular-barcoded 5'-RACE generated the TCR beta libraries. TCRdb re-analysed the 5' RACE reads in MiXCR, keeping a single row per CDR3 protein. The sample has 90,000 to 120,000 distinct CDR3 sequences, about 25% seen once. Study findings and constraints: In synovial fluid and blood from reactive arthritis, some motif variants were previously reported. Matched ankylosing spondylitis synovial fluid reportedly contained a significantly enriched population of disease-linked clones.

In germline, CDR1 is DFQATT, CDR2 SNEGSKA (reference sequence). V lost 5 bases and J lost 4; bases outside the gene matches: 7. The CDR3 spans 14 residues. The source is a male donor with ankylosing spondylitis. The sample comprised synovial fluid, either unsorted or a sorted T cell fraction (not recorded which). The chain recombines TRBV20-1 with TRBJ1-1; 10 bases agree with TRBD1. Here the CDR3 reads CSADRTGGSTEAFF. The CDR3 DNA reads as TGCAGTGCTGACCGGACAGGGGGGAGCACTGAAGCTTTCTTT.